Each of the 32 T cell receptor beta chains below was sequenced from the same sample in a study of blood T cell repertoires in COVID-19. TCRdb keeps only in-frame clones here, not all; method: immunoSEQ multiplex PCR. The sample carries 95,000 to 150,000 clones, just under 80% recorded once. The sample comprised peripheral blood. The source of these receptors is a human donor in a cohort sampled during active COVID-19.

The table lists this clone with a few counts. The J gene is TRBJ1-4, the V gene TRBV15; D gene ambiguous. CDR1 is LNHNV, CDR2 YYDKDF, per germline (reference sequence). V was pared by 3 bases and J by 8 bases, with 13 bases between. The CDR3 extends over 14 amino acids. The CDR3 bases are TGTGCCACCAGCAGCTTTGCAGGTGGAGAAAAACTGTTTTTT. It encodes CATSSFAGGEKLFF.

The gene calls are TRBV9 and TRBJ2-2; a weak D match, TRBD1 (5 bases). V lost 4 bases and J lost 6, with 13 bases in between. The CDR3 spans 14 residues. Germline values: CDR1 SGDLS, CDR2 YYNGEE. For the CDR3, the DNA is TGTGCCAGCAGCTCTGCAGGGTTGTCCGGGGAGCTGTTTTTT. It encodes CASSSAGLSGELFF.

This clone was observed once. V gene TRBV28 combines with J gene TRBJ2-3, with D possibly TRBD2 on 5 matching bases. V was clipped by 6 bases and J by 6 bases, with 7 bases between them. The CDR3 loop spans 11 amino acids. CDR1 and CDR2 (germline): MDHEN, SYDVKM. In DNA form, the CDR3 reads TGTGCCAGCAGGGAGGAGGATACGCAGTATTTT. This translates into CASREEDTQYF.

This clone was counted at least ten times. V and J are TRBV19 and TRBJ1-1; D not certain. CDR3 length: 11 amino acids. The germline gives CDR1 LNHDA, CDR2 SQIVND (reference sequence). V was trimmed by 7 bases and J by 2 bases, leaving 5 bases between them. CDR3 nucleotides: TGTGCCAGTATAGCAAACACTGAAGCTTTCTTT. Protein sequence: CASIANTEAFF. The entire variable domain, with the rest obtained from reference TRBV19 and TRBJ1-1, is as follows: DGGITQSPKYLFRKEGQNVTLSCEQNLNHDAMYWYRQDPGQGLRLIYYSQIVNDFQKGDIAEGYSVSREKKESFPLTVTSAQKNPTAFYLCASIANTEAFFGQGTRLTVV.

CDR3 coding DNA: TGTGCCAGCAGCCAAGATTCCGGTTCGATTATGGAGCAGTACTTC. Protein sequence: CASSQDSGSIMEQYF. The chain joins TRBV4-2 to TRBJ2-7, with no clear D. V dropped 0 bases and J dropped 7 bases, with 16 bases sitting between them. Germline values: CDR1 LGHNA, CDR2 YNFKEQ. The CDR3 is 15 residues long.

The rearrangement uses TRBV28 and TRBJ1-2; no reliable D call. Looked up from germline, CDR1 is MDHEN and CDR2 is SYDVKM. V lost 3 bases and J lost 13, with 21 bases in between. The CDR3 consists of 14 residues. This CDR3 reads CASSLRTAPWRVTF. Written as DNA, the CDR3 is TGTGCCAGCAGTTTGAGAACGGCGCCATGGAGGGTCACCTTC.

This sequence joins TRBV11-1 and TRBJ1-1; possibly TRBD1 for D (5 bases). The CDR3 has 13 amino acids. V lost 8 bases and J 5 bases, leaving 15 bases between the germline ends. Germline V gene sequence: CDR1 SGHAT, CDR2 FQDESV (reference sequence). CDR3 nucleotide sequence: TGTGCCAGCGGGGGGGTGCGAAGTACTGAAGCTTTCTTT. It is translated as CASGGVRSTEAFF.

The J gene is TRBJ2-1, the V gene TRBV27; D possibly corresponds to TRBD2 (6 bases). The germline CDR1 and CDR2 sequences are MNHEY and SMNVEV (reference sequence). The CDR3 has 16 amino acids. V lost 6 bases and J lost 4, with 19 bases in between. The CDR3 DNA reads TGTGCCAGCAGCCCCCGGAGGGGCGCGAGGTACAATGAGCAGTTCTTC. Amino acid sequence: CASSPRRGARYNEQFF.

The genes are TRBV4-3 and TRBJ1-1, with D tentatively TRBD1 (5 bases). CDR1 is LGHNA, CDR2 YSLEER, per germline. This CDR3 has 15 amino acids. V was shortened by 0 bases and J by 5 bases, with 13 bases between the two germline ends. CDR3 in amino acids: CASSQEMGLGTEAFF. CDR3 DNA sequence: TGCGCCAGCAGCCAAGAAATGGGACTTGGGACTGAAGCTTTCTTT.

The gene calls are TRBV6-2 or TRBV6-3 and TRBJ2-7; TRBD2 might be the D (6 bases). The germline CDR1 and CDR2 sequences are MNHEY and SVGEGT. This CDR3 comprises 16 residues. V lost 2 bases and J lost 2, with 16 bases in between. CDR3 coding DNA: TGTGCCAGCAGTTACCGTGGTGGTAGCGGCCCCTACGAGCAGTACTTC. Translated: CASSYRGGSGPYEQYF.

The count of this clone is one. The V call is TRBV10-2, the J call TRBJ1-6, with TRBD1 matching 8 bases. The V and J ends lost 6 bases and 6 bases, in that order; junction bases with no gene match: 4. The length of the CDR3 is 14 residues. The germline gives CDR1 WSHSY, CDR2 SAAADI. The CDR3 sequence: CASRKGQANSPLHF. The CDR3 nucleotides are TGCGCCAGCAGAAAGGGACAGGCTAATTCACCCCTCCACTTT.

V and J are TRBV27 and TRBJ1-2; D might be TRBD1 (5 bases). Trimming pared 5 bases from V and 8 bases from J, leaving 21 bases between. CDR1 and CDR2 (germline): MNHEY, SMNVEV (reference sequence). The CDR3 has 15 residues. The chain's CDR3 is CASSPTRGGFLGYTF. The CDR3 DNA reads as TGTGCCAGCAGTCCCACGAGGGGAGGGTTTTTAGGCTACACCTTC.

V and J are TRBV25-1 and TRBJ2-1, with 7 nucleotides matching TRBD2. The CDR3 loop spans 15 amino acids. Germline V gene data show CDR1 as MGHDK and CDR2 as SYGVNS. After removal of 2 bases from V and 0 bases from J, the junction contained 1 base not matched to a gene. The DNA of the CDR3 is TGTGCCAGCAGTGAAGCGGGAGACTCCTACAATGAGCAGTTCTTC. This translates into CASSEAGDSYNEQFF.

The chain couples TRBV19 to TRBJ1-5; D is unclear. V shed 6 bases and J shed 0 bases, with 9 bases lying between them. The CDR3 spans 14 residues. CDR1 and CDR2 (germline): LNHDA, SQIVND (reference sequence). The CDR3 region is CASSNGNSNQPQHF. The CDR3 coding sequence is TGTGCCAGTAGCAATGGCAATAGCAATCAGCCCCAGCATTTT.

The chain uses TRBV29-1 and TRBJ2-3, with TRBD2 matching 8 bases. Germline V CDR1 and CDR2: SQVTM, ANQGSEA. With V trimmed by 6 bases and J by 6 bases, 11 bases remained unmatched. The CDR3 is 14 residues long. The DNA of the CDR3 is TGCAGCGTGTTCATAGCGGGAACGGTTGATACGCAGTATTTT. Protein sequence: CSVFIAGTVDTQYF.

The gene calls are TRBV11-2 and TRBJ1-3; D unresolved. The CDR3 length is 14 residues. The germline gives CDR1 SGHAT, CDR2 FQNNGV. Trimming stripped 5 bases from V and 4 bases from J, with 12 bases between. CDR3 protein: CASSGMLGGNTIYF. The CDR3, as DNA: TGTGCCAGCAGCGGAATGTTGGGCGGAAACACCATATATTTT.

The CDR3 DNA sequence: TGTGCCTGGAGTCCCGACACCGGGGAGCTGTTTTTT. This translates into CAWSPDTGELFF. This chain links TRBV30 with TRBJ2-2, with D unclear. CDR1 and CDR2 (germline): GTSNPN, SVGIG (reference sequence). The CDR3 is 12 residues long. Deletions cut 2 bases from V and 3 bases from J, with 4 bases between.

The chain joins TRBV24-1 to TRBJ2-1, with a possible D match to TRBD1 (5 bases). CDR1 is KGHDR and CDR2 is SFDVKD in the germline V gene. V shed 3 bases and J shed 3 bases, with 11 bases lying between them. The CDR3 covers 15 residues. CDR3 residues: CATSDAGSSYNEQFF. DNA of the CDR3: TGTGCCACCAGTGATGCAGGGTCCAGCTACAATGAGCAGTTCTTC.

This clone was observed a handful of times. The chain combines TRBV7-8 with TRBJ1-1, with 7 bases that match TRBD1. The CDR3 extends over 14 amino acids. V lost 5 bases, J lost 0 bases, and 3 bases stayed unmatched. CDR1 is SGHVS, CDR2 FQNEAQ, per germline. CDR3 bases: TGTGCCAGCAGCCGAGGGACAGTGAACACTGAAGCTTTCTTT. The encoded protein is CASSRGTVNTEAFF.

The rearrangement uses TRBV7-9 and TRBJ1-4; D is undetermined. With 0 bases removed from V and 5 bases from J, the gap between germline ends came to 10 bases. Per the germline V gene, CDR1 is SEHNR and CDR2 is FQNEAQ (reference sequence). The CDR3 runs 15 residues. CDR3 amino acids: CASSLALNANEKLFF. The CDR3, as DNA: TGTGCCAGCAGCTTAGCGTTGAACGCGAATGAAAAACTGTTTTTT.

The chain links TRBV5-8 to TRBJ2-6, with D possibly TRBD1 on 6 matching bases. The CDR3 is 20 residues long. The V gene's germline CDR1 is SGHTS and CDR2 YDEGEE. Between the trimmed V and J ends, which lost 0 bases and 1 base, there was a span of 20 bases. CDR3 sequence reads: CASSLEGGWNWKSGANVLTF. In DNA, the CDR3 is TGTGCCAGCAGCTTGGAAGGGGGTTGGAACTGGAAATCTGGGGCCAACGTCCTGACTTTC.

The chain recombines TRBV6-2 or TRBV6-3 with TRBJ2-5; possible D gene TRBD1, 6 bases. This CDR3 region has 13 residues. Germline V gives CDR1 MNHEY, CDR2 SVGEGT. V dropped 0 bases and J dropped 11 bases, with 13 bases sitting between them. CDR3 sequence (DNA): TGTGCCAGCAGTTACTCTACAGGGTATAGGCAGTACTTC. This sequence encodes CASSYSTGYRQYF.

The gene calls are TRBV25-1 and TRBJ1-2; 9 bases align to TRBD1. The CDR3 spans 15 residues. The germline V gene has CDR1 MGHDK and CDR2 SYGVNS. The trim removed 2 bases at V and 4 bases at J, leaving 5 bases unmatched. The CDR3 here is CASSEPRTGVYGYTF. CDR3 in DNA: TGTGCCAGCAGTGAACCCCGGACAGGGGTCTATGGCTACACCTTC.

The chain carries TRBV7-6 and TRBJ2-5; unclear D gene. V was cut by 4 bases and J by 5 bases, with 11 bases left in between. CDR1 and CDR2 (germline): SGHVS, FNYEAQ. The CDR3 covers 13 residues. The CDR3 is CASSSGPVETQYF. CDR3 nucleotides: TGTGCCAGCAGCTCGGGTCCTGTCGAGACCCAGTACTTC.

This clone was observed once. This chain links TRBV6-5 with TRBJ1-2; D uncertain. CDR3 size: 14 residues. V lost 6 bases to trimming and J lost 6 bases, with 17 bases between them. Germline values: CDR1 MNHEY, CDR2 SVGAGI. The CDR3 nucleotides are TGTGCCAGCAGCTACAGTTACCCCGCGGATGGCTACACCTTC. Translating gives CASSYSYPADGYTF.

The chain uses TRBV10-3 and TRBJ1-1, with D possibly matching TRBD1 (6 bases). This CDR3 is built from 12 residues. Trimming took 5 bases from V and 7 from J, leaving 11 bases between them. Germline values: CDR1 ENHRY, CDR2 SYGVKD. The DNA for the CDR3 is TGTGCCATCAGTTCAGGGGAGGGTGAAGCTTTCTTT. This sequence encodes CAISSGEGEAFF.

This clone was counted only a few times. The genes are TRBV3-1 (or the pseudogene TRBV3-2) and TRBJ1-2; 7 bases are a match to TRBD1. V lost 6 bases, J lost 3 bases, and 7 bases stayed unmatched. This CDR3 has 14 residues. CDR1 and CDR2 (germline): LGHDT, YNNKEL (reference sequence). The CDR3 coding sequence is TGTGCCAGCAGACAACAGGGGATTGACTATGGCTACACCTTC. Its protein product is CASRQQGIDYGYTF.

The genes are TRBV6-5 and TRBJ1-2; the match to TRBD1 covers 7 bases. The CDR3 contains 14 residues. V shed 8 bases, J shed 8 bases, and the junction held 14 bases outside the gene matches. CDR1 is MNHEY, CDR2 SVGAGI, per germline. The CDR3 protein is CASYLVEGTEGYTF. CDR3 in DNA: TGTGCCAGCTACCTGGTGGAGGGGACAGAGGGCTACACCTTC.

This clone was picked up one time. The DNA of the CDR3 is TGTGCCAGCAGCTCCTGGGGGGGCAGGGTCACTGAAGCTTTCTTT. Protein product: CASSSWGGRVTEAFF. The chain combines TRBV7-2 with TRBJ1-1; tentatively, D is TRBD1 (6 bases). Germline CDR1 SGHTA, CDR2 FQGNSA. CDR3 length equals 15 residues. The V end lost 4 bases, the J end lost 4 bases, and 16 bases lay between the germline ends. Supplemented by reference TRBV7-2 and TRBJ1-1, the full variable domain reads GAGVSQSPSNKVTEKGKDVELRCDPISGHTALYWYRQSLGQGLEFLIYFQGNSAPDKSGLPSDRFSAERTGGSVSTLTIQRTQQEDSAVYLCASSSWGGRVTEAFFGQGTRLTVV.

CDR3 nucleotides: TGTGCCAGCAGTTTAGCGGGAGGTCGGGCAGATACGCAGTATTTT. It codes for CASSLAGGRADTQYF. The chain joins TRBV28 to TRBJ2-3; 8 nucleotides match TRBD2. The junction had 5 bases not matched to a gene; V was cut back by 2 bases and J by 4 bases. CDR3 size: 15 residues. Germline values: CDR1 MDHEN, CDR2 SYDVKM. Full variable domain (rest looked up from reference TRBV28 and TRBJ2-3): DVKVTQSSRYLVKRTGEKVFLECVQDMDHENMFWYRQDPGLGLRLIYFSYDVKMKEKGDIPEGYSVSREKKERFSLILESASTNQTSMYLCASSLAGGRADTQYFGPGTRLTVL.

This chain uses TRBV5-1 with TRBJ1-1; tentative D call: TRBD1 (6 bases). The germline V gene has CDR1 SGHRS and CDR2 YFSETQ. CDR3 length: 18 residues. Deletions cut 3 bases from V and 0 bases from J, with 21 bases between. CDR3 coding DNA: TGCGCCAGCAGCTGGGATAAACAGGGCCAGATACTGAACACTGAAGCTTTCTTT. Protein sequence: CASSWDKQGQILNTEAFF.

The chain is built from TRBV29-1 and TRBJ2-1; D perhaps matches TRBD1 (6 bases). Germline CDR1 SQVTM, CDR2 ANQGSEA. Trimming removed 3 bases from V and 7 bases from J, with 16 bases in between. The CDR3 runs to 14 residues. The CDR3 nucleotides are TGCAGCGTTGAGGGCAGGGGAGCAGTAAATGAGCAGTTCTTC. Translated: CSVEGRGAVNEQFF.